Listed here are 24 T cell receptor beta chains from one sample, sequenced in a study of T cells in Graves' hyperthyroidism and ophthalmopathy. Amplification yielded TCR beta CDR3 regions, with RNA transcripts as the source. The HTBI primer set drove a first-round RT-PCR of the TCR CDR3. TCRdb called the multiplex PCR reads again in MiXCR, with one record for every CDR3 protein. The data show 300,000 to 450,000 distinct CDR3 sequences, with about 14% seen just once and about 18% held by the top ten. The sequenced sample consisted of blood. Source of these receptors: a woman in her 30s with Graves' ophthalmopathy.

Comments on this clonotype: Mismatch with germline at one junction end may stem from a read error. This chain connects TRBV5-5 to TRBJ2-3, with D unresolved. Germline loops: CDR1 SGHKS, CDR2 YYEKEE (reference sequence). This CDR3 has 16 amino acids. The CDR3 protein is CASSLPSSMVTDTQYF. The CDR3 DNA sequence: TGCGCCAGCAGCTTGCCTTCCAGTATGGTCACAGATACGCAGTATTTT. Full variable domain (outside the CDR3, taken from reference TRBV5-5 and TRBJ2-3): DAGVTQSPTHLIKTRGQQVTLRCSPISGHKSVSWYQQVLGQGPQFIFQYYEKEERGRGNFPDRFSARQFPNYSSELNVNALLLGDSALYLCASSLPSSMVTDTQYFGPGTRLTVL.

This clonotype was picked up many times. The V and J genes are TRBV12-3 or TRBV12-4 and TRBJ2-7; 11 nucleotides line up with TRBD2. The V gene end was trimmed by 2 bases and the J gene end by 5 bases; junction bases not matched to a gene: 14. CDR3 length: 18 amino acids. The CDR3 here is CASSLRGASGGKFHEQYF. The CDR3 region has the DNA TGTGCCAGCAGTTTAAGAGGAGCTAGCGGGGGGAAATTCCACGAGCAGTACTTC.

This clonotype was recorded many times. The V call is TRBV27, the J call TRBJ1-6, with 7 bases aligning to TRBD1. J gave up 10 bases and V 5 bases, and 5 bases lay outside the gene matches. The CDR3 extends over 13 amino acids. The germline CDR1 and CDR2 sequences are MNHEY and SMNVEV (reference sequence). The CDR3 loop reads CASSPGGRSPLHF. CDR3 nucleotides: TGTGCCAGCAGTCCAGGGGGAAGATCACCCCTCCACTTT.

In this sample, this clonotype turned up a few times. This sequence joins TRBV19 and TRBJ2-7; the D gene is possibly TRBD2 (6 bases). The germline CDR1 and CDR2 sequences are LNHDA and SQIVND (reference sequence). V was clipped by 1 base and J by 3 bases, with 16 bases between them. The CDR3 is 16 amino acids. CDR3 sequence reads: CASSIVGGGAGYEQYF. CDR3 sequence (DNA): TGTGCCAGTAGTATAGTCGGTGGCGGGGCCGGCTACGAGCAGTACTTC.

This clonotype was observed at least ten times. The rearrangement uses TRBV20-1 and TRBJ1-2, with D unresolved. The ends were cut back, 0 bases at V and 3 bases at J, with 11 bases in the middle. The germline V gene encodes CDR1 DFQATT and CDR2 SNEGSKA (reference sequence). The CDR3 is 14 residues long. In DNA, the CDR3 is TGCAGTGCTAGAGAAAATGGATTAGACTATGGCTACACCTTC. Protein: CSARENGLDYGYTF.

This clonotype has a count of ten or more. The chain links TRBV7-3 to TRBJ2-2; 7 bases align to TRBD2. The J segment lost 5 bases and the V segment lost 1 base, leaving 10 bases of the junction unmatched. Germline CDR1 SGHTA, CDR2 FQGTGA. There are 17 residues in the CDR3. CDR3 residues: CASSLKGGMTGTGELFF. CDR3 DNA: TGTGCCAGCAGCTTAAAGGGAGGGATGACCGGGACCGGGGAGCTGTTTTTT.

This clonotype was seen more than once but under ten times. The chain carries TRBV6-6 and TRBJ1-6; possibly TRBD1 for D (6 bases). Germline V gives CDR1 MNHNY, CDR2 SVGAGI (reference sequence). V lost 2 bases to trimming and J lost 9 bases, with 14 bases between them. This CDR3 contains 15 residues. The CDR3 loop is CASSYGGQLGSPLHF. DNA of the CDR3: TGTGCCAGCAGTTACGGGGGGCAGTTAGGTTCACCCCTCCACTTT.

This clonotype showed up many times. The chain's CDR3 is CASSQVSLLYNEQFF. For the CDR3, the DNA is TGTGCCAGCAGCCAAGTTTCTCTCCTCTACAATGAGCAGTTCTTC. The chain carries TRBV3-1 and TRBJ2-1, with no clear D. Trimming shortened V by 1 base and J by 3 bases, and 10 bases separated the two germline ends. This CDR3 is built from 15 residues. Germline V lookup: CDR1 LGHDT, CDR2 YNNKEL (reference sequence).

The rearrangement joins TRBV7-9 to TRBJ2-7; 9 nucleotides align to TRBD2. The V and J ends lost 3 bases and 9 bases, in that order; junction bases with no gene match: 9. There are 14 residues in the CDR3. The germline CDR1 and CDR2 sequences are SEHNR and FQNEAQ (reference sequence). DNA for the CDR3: TGTGCCAGCAGCTTTGGCGGGGGGGCGAACGGGCAGTACTTC. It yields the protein CASSFGGGANGQYF. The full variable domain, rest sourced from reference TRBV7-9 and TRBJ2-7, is DTGVSQNPRHKITKRGQNVTFRCDPISEHNRLYWYRQTLGQGPEFLTYFQNEAQLEKSRLLSDRFSAERPKGSFSTLEIQRTEQGDSAMYLCASSFGGGANGQYFGPGTRLTVT.

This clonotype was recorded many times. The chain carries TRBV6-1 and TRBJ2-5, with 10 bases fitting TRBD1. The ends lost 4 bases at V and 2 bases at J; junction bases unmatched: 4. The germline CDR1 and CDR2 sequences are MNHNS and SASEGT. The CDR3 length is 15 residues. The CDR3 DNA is TGTGCCAGCAGTGGGACAGGGGGACCACAAGAGACCCAGTACTTC. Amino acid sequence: CASSGTGGPQETQYF.

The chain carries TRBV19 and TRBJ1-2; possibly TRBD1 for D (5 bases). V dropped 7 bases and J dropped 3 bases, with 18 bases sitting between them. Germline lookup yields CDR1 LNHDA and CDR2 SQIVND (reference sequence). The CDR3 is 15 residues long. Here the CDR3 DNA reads TGTGCCAGTACCCCGACACTGCAAGGGGACTATGGCTACACCTTC. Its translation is CASTPTLQGDYGYTF.

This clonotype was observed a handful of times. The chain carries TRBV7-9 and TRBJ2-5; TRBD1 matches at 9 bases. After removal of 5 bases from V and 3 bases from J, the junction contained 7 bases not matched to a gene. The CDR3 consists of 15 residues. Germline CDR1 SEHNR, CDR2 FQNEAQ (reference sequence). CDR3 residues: CASSPGQGGEETQYF. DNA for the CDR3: TGTGCCAGCAGCCCGGGACAGGGAGGGGAAGAGACCCAGTACTTC.

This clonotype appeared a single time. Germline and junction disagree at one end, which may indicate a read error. CDR3 nucleotides: TGTGCCAGCAGCTTGACAGGGCCCAATCAGCCCCGGCATTTT. It specifies CASSLTGPNQPRHF. The chain has TRBV7-9 and TRBJ1-5, with 7 bases fitting TRBD1. There are 14 residues in the CDR3. CDR1 and CDR2 (germline): SEHNR, FQNEAQ (reference sequence). Using reference TRBV7-9 and TRBJ1-5 for the parts outside the CDR3, the full variable domain is DTGVSQNPRHKITKRGQNVTFRCDPISEHNRLYWYRQTLGQGPEFLTYFQNEAQLEKSRLLSDRFSAERPKGSFSTLEIQRTEQGDSAMYLCASSLTGPNQPRHFGDGTRLSIL.

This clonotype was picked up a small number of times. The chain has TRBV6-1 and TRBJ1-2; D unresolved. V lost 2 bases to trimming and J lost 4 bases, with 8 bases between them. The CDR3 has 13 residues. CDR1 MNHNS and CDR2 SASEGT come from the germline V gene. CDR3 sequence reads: CASSEKQLYGYTF. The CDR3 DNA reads TGTGCCAGCAGTGAAAAACAGCTCTATGGCTACACCTTC.

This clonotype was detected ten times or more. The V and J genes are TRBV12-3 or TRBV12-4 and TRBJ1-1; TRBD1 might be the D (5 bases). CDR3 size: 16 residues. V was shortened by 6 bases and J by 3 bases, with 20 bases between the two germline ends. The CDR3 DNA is TGTGCCAGCAGCGCGGGGCCCGCAATGAGAGACACTGAAGCTTTCTTT. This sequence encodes CASSAGPAMRDTEAFF.

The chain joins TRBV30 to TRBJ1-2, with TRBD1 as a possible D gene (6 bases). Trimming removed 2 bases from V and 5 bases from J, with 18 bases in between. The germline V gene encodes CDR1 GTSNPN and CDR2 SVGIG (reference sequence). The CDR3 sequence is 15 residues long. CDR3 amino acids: CAWSYFGRGQYGYTF. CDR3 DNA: TGTGCCTGGAGTTATTTTGGCAGGGGTCAATATGGCTACACCTTC.

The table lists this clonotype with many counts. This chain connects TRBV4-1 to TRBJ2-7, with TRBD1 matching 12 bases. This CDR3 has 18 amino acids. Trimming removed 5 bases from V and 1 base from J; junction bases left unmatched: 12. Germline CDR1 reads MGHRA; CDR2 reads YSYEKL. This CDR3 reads CASSSQGQGAQKSYEQYF. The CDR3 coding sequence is TGCGCCAGCAGCTCTCAGGGACAGGGGGCCCAAAAATCCTACGAGCAGTACTTC.

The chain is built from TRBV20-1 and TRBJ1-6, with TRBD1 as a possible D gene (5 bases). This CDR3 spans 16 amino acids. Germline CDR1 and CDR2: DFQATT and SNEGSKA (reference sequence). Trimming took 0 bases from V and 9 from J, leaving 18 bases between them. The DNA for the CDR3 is TGCAGTGCTAGAGATTCTACTCAGGGAGGTCTTTCACCCCTCCACTTT. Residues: CSARDSTQGGLSPLHF.

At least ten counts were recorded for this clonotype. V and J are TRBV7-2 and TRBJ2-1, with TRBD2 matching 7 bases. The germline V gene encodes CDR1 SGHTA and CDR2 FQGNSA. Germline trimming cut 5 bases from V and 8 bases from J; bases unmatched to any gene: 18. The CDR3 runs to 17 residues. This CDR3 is CASSAPRGGGSRYEQFF. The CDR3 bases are TGTGCCAGCAGCGCCCCTCGTGGGGGGGGATCTAGGTATGAGCAGTTCTTC.

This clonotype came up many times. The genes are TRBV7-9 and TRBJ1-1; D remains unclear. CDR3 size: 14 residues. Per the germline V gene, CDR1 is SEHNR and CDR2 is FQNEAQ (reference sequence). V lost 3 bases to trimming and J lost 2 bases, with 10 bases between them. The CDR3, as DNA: TGTGCCAGCAGCTTCGAGTTAGGAAACACTGAAGCTTTCTTT. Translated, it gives CASSFELGNTEAFF.

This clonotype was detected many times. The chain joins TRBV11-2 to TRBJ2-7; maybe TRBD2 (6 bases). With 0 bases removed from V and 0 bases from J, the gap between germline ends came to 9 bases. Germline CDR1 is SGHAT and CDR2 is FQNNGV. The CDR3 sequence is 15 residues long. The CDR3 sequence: CASSLEGGVSYEQYF. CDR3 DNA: TGTGCCAGCAGCTTAGAAGGCGGGGTCTCCTACGAGCAGTACTTC.

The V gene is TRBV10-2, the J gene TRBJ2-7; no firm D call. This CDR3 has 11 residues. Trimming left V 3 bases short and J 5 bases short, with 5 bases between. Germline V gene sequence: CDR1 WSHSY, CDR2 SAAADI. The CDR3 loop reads CASSDSDEQYF. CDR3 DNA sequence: TGCGCCAGCAGTGATTCGGACGAGCAGTACTTC.

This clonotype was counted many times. The CDR3 spells CASRRGYSGASTDTQYF. DNA for the CDR3: TGTGCCAGCCGCCGAGGGTATAGCGGGGCCAGCACAGATACGCAGTATTTT. The rearrangement links TRBV2 to TRBJ2-3, with 8 bases matching TRBD2. Germline V gives CDR1 SNHLY, CDR2 FYNNEI. After removal of 8 bases from V and 0 bases from J, the junction contained 13 bases not matched to a gene. This CDR3 is 17 amino acids long.

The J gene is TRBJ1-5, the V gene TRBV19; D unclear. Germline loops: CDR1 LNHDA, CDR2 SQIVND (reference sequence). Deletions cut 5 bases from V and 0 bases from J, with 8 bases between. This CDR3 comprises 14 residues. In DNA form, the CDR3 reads TGTGCCAGTAGTGAAAACAATAGCAATCAGCCCCAGCATTTT. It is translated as CASSENNSNQPQHF.